This T cell receptor beta chain was obtained from a study of radiation and T cells in renal cell carcinoma. Study in general: Nephrectomy followed 15 Gy stereotactic body radiation by 4 weeks.

Time point denoted: baseline pretreatment blood. Treatment meaning: 15 Gy SBRT to primary tumor, nephrectomy 4 weeks later. Trimming cost V 6 bases and J 7 bases, with 13 bases left between them. CDR1 and CDR2 (germline): WSHSY, SAAADI. The CDR3 totals 13 residues. Profiled with immunoSEQ multiplex PCR; TCRdb holds only in-frame clones, not every one. The sample shows more than 75,000 clones, approximately 80% of them seen only once. The J gene is TRBJ1-5, the V gene TRBV10-2, with D possibly being TRBD1 (5 bases). The sequence derives from a man in his 60s with renal cell carcinoma. The source was blood, collected from a patient whose treatment included radiotherapy and nephrectomy. CDR3 amino acids: CASSNNRLQPQHF. The CDR3 DNA reads TGCGCCAGCAGCAACAACAGGTTGCAGCCCCAGCATTTT.